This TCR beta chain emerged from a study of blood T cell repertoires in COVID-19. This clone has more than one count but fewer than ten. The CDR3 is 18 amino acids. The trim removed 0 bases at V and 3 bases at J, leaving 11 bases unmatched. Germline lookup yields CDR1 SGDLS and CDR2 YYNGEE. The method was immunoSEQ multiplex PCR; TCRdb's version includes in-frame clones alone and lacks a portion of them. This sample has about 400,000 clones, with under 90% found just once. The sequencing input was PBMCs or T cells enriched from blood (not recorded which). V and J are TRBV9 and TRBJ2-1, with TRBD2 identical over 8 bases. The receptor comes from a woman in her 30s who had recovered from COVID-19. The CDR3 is CASSVATGGGLGYNEQFF. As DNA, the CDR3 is TGTGCCAGCAGCGTAGCTACGGGAGGGGGACTAGGCTACAATGAGCAGTTCTTC.